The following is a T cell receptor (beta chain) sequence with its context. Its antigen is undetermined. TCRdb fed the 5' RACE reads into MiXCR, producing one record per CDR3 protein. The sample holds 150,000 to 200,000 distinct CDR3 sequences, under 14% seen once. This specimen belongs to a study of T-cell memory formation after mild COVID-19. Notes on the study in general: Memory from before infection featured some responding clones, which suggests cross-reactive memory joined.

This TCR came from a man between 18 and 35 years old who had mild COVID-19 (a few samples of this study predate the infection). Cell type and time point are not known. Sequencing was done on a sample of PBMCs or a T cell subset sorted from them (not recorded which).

This CDR3 is CASSAGQGFLGYTF. The DNA of the CDR3 is TGTGCCAGCAGCGCCGGACAGGGATTCTTAGGCTACACCTTC. This sequence joins TRBV6-1 and TRBJ1-2, with TRBD1 matching over 8 bases. The CDR3 loop spans 14 amino acids. Germline-derived CDR1 and CDR2 are MNHNS and SASEGT. V shed 6 bases, J shed 8 bases, and the junction held 11 bases outside the gene matches.